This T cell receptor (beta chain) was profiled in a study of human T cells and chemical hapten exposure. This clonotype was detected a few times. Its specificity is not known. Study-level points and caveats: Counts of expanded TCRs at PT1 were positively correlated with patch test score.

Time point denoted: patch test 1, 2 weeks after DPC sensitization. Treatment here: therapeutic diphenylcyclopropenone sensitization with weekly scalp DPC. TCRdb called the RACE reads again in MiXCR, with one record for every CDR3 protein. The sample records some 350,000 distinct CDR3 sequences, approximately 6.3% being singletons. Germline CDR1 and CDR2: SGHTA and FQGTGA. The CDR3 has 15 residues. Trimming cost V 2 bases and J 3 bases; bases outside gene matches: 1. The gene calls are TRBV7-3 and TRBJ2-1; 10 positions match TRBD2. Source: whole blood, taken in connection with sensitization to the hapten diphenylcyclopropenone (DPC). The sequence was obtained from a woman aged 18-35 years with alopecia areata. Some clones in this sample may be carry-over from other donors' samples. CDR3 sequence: CASSLLAGDYNEQFF. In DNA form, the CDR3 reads TGTGCCAGCAGCTTACTAGCGGGGGACTACAATGAGCAGTTCTTC.